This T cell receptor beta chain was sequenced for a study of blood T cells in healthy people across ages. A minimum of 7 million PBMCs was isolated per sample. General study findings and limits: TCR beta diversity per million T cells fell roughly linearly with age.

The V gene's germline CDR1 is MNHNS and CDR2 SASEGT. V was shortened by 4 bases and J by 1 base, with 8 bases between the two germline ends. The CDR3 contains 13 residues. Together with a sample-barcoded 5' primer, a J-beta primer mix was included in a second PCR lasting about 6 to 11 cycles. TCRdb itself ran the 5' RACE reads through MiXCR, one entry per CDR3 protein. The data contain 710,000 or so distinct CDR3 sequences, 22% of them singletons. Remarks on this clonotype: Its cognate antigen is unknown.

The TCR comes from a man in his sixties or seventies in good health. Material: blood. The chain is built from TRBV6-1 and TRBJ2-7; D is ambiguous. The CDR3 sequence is CASSVGRSYEQYF. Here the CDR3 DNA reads TGTGCCAGCAGTGTTGGGCGATCCTACGAGCAGTACTTC.